The rows below give T cell receptor beta chains drawn from one sample of a study of technical replicates of blood from a few donors. Data came from immunoSEQ multiplex PCR; TCRdb stores just in-frame clones and leaves some out. The data hold over 50,000 clones, with around 97% observed a single time. The sequenced sample consisted of T cells isolated from PBMCs. The receptors were gathered from a human donor in good health. The CDR3 runs from the conserved cysteine through the conserved F or W. The D gene is left open where the match is weak. Rows may omit the clone size; those that give it use once, few, many or a size class.

D gene: .
V gene: TRBV2
clone size: once
J gene: TRBJ1-1
CDR3 protein: CASSGHYTEAFF
CDR3 DNA: TGTGCCAGCAGTGGTCACTACACTGAAGCTTTCTTT

D gene: .
V gene: TRBV25-1
clone size: .
J gene: TRBJ1-2
CDR3 protein: CASSEGAAVAYGYTF
CDR3 DNA: TGTGCCAGCAGTGAAGGAGCAGCAGTCGCCTATGGCTACACCTTC

D gene: .
V gene: TRBV6-1
clone size: .
J gene: TRBJ2-5
CDR3 protein: CASSAGPPIQETQYF
CDR3 DNA: TGTGCCAGCAGTGCAGGCCCTCCGATCCAAGAGACCCAGTACTTC

D gene: .
V gene: TRBV2
clone size: once
J gene: TRBJ1-4
CDR3 protein: CASFIRATNEKLFF
CDR3 DNA: TGTGCCAGCTTCATTCGGGCAACTAATGAAAAACTGTTTTTT

D gene: TRBD2
V gene: TRBV5-1
clone size: .
J gene: TRBJ2-2
CDR3 protein: CASSLGREVAGELFF
CDR3 DNA: TGCGCCAGCAGCTTGGGCCGGGAGGTGGCCGGGGAGCTGTTTTTT

D gene: .
V gene: TRBV6-5
clone size: .
J gene: TRBJ1-5
CDR3 protein: CASESQPQHF
CDR3 DNA: TGTGCCAGCGAGAGTCAGCCCCAGCATTTT

D gene: TRBD2
V gene: TRBV5-1
clone size: .
J gene: TRBJ2-7
CDR3 protein: CASSSPAGASYEQYF
CDR3 DNA: TGCGCCAGCAGCTCCCCAGCGGGAGCGAGCTACGAGCAGTACTTC

D gene: .
V gene: TRBV28
clone size: .
J gene: TRBJ2-5
CDR3 protein: CASSPGHGWETQYF
CDR3 DNA: TGTGCCAGCAGTCCAGGCCATGGATGGGAGACCCAGTACTTC

D gene: TRBD2
V gene: TRBV28
clone size: .
J gene: TRBJ2-7
CDR3 protein: CASSTPGLAQPSYEQYF
CDR3 DNA: TGTGCCAGCAGTACGCCGGGACTAGCACAACCCTCCTACGAGCAGTACTTC

D gene: .
V gene: TRBV2
clone size: .
J gene: TRBJ2-2
CDR3 protein: CAREMKQGSNTGELFF
CDR3 DNA: TGTGCCAGAGAAATGAAACAGGGATCGAACACCGGGGAGCTGTTTTTT

D gene: TRBD1
V gene: TRBV5-1
clone size: .
J gene: TRBJ2-1
CDR3 protein: CASSLWTGANEQFF
CDR3 DNA: TGCGCCAGCAGCTTGTGGACAGGGGCCAATGAGCAGTTCTTC

D gene: TRBD1
V gene: TRBV4-1
clone size: .
J gene: TRBJ1-4
CDR3 protein: CASSYTGAELFF
CDR3 DNA: TGCGCCAGCAGCTATACAGGGGCGGAACTGTTTTTT

D gene: .
V gene: TRBV28
clone size: .
J gene: TRBJ1-5
CDR3 protein: CATRRAYSNQPQHF
CDR3 DNA: TGTGCCACGCGGAGGGCTTATAGCAATCAGCCCCAGCATTTT

D gene: .
V gene: TRBV28
clone size: once
J gene: TRBJ2-7
CDR3 protein: CASSFFGGTGSSYEQYF
CDR3 DNA: TGTGCCAGCAGTTTTTTCGGGGGGACAGGAAGCTCCTACGAGCAGTACTTC

D gene: .
V gene: TRBV6-1
clone size: .
J gene: TRBJ2-3
CDR3 protein: CASSGSGGKGGTDTQYF
CDR3 DNA: TGTGCCAGCAGTGGGTCCGGGGGGAAGGGGGGCACAGATACGCAGTATTTT

D gene: .
V gene: TRBV10-1
clone size: .
J gene: TRBJ2-3
CDR3 protein: CASSRDFNTDTQYF
CDR3 DNA: TGCGCCAGCAGTCGGGACTTCAACACAGATACGCAGTATTTT

D gene: TRBD1
V gene: TRBV10-1
clone size: .
J gene: TRBJ2-5
CDR3 protein: CASMPGQGETQYF
CDR3 DNA: TGCGCCAGCATGCCGGGACAGGGAGAGACCCAGTACTTC

D gene: .
V gene: TRBV5-4
clone size: .
J gene: TRBJ2-6
CDR3 protein: CASSSGQTGANVLTF
CDR3 DNA: TGTGCCAGCAGCTCCGGACAGACTGGGGCCAACGTCCTGACTTTC

D gene: .
V gene: TRBV19
clone size: once
J gene: TRBJ1-2
CDR3 protein: CASSSNYGYTF
CDR3 DNA: TGTGCCAGTAGCAGTAACTATGGCTACACCTTC

D gene: .
V gene: TRBV5-8
clone size: .
J gene: TRBJ1-5
CDR3 protein: CASSSPVGVRNQPQHF
CDR3 DNA: TGTGCCAGCAGCTCCCCCGTAGGGGTGCGCAATCAGCCCCAGCATTTT

D gene: TRBD1
V gene: TRBV27
clone size: .
J gene: TRBJ1-1
CDR3 protein: CASSLNPRGRTEAFF
CDR3 DNA: TGTGCCAGCAGTTTAAATCCCAGGGGGCGGACTGAAGCTTTCTTT

D gene: .
V gene: TRBV2
clone size: .
J gene: TRBJ2-3
CDR3 protein: CASEGKQYF
CDR3 DNA: TGTGCCAGCGAGGGCAAGCAGTATTTT

D gene: TRBD1
V gene: TRBV2
clone size: .
J gene: TRBJ2-5
CDR3 protein: CASGTGKTQYF
CDR3 DNA: TGTGCCAGCGGGACAGGGAAGACCCAGTACTTC

D gene: TRBD2
V gene: TRBV9
clone size: .
J gene: TRBJ2-5
CDR3 protein: CASSVGLAAETQYF
CDR3 DNA: TGTGCCAGCAGCGTAGGACTAGCGGCCGAGACCCAGTACTTC

D gene: TRBD2
V gene: TRBV7-7
clone size: .
J gene: TRBJ2-1
CDR3 protein: CASSPGLAGVNEQFF
CDR3 DNA: TGTGCCAGCAGCCCCGGACTAGCGGGAGTCAATGAGCAGTTCTTC

D gene: .
V gene: TRBV6-1
clone size: .
J gene: TRBJ1-2
CDR3 protein: CASSALILLQGRVNYGYTF
CDR3 DNA: TGTGCCAGCAGTGCCCTCATTTTATTACAGGGTCGTGTAAACTATGGCTACACCTTC

D gene: .
V gene: TRBV6-1
clone size: .
J gene: TRBJ2-7
CDR3 protein: CASSVGGVRGEQYF
CDR3 DNA: TGTGCCAGCAGTGTAGGGGGAGTAAGGGGTGAGCAGTACTTC

D gene: .
V gene: TRBV28
clone size: .
J gene: TRBJ1-6
CDR3 protein: CASSSRLDSPLHF
CDR3 DNA: TGTGCCAGCAGCTCGAGGTTGGATTCACCCCTCCACTTT

D gene: TRBD2
V gene: TRBV10-3
clone size: once
J gene: TRBJ2-7
CDR3 protein: CAITRELAGYEQYF
CDR3 DNA: TGTGCCATCACGCGGGAACTAGCGGGGTACGAGCAGTACTTC

D gene: TRBD1
V gene: TRBV10-3
clone size: .
J gene: TRBJ2-1
CDR3 protein: CAISGTGGPNNEQFF
CDR3 DNA: TGTGCCATCTCTGGGACAGGGGGCCCCAACAATGAGCAGTTCTTC

D gene: .
V gene: TRBV4-2
clone size: .
J gene: TRBJ1-1
CDR3 protein: CASSQGTNTEAFF
CDR3 DNA: TGTGCCAGCAGCCAAGGGACAAACACTGAAGCTTTCTTT

D gene: TRBD1
V gene: TRBV18
clone size: .
J gene: TRBJ1-2
CDR3 protein: CASSPSQGANYGYTF
CDR3 DNA: TGTGCCAGCTCACCAAGCCAGGGGGCTAACTATGGCTACACCTTC

D gene: TRBD1
V gene: TRBV4-1
clone size: .
J gene: TRBJ2-1
CDR3 protein: CASSPNPDRASYNEQFF
CDR3 DNA: TGCGCCAGCAGCCCGAACCCCGACAGGGCGTCCTACAATGAGCAGTTCTTC

D gene: .
V gene: TRBV7-6
clone size: .
J gene: TRBJ2-1
CDR3 protein: CASSPGVAGVHKQFF
CDR3 DNA: TGTGCCAGCAGCCCCGGGGTGGCCGGGGTACACAAGCAGTTCTTC

D gene: TRBD1
V gene: TRBV5-1
clone size: .
J gene: TRBJ2-1
CDR3 protein: CASWGQGALNEQFF
CDR3 DNA: TGCGCCAGCTGGGGGCAGGGGGCGTTGAATGAGCAGTTCTTC

D gene: TRBD1
V gene: TRBV5-1
clone size: once
J gene: TRBJ1-2
CDR3 protein: CASSGWDSTGVRGYTF
CDR3 DNA: TGCGCCAGCAGCGGATGGGACTCCACAGGGGTCAGGGGCTACACCTTC

D gene: .
V gene: TRBV18
clone size: .
J gene: TRBJ2-2
CDR3 protein: CASSPPEVGELFF
CDR3 DNA: TGTGCCAGCTCACCACCCGAGGTCGGGGAGCTGTTTTTT

D gene: .
V gene: TRBV19
clone size: .
J gene: TRBJ2-7
CDR3 protein: CASSIGAAPPQYF
CDR3 DNA: TGTGCCAGTAGTATAGGTGCGGCTCCGCCTCAGTACTTC

D gene: TRBD2
V gene: TRBV10-1
clone size: .
J gene: TRBJ2-3
CDR3 protein: CASSPSRGQREGSSTDTQYF
CDR3 DNA: TGCGCCAGCAGTCCCTCCAGAGGCCAGCGGGAGGGCTCTAGCACAGATACGCAGTATTTT